These 8 T cell receptor beta chains originate from one sample sequenced in a study of blood T cell repertoires in COVID-19. Sequencing used immunoSEQ multiplex PCR; TCRdb keeps in-frame clones, though not all of them. The sample lists under 250,000 clones; roughly 78% were seen once. Sequencing was performed on peripheral blood. The origin of the receptors is a woman in her forties with acute or convalescent COVID-19.

CDR3 region: CASSLAPRGTGSYGYTF. Here the CDR3 DNA reads TGTGCCAGCAGCTTAGCCCCTCGAGGGACAGGGAGCTATGGCTACACCTTC. This chain joins TRBV11-2 and TRBJ1-2; 9 bases are shared with TRBD1. The J segment lost 4 bases and the V segment lost 1 base, leaving 10 bases of the junction unmatched. The CDR3 spans 17 residues. Germline V gene sequence: CDR1 SGHAT, CDR2 FQNNGV.

The chain combines TRBV7-9 with TRBJ2-2; 8 positions agree with TRBD2. Germline trimming cut 3 bases from V and 4 bases from J; bases unmatched to any gene: 4. Germline-derived CDR1 and CDR2 are SEHNR and FQNEAQ (reference sequence). The CDR3 consists of 15 residues. The CDR3 DNA follows: TGTGCCAGCAGCTTCACGGGAGGGGGCACCGGGGAGCTGTTTTTT. Translation: CASSFTGGGTGELFF.

As for this clone: Other DNA variants within this sample encode the same CDR3. The gene calls are TRBV1 and TRBJ1-6; the DNA was not compared with TRBD1, the D call given in the table. TRBV1 is a pseudogene segment. This CDR3 is built from 17 residues. The CDR3 reads CTSSQDLGEARNSPLHF. DNA for the CDR3: TGCACCAGCAGCCAAGATCTTGGTGAAGCCAGGAATTCACCCCTCCACTTT.

The chain links TRBV6-5 to TRBJ2-3, with 7 bases that match TRBD2. The V segment lost 8 bases and the J segment 0 bases; nucleotides outside the gene matches: 2. Germline V gene data show CDR1 as MNHEY and CDR2 as SVGAGI. The CDR3 covers 13 residues. CDR3 sequence: CASVSGSTDTQYF. The CDR3 nucleotides read TGTGCCAGCGTTAGCGGGAGCACAGATACGCAGTATTTT.

The table lists this clone with a count of one. CDR3 sequence (DNA): TGCGCCAGCAGCCAAGACCAGGGGAGTTGGGAGCAGTACTTC. Translation gives CASSQDQGSWEQYF. The chain recombines TRBV4-1 with TRBJ2-7; TRBD1 is a possible D gene (6 bases). V lost 0 bases and J lost 7, with 13 bases in between. CDR1 and CDR2 from the germline V gene are MGHRA and YSYEKL. The CDR3 consists of 14 residues.

The chain uses TRBV18 and TRBJ2-7; perhaps TRBD1 as D (5 bases). CDR1 KGHSH and CDR2 LQKENI come from the germline V gene. Trimming stripped 1 base from V and 6 bases from J, with 13 bases between. This CDR3 has 14 amino acids. The CDR3: CASSPQQGKGEQYF. CDR3 sequence (DNA): TGTGCCAGCTCACCACAGCAGGGAAAGGGCGAGCAGTACTTC.

This clone was found many times. The V and J genes are TRBV2 and TRBJ2-1; TRBD2 agrees at 8 bases. Trimming took 4 bases from V and 9 from J; bases not matched to a gene: 11. Germline assignment: CDR1 SNHLY and CDR2 FYNNEI. The CDR3 runs 15 residues. CDR3 protein: CASSAESGSLGEQFF. The CDR3, as DNA: TGTGCCAGCAGTGCGGAGAGCGGGAGTTTGGGTGAGCAGTTCTTC.

The rearrangement uses TRBV3-1 (or the pseudogene TRBV3-2) and TRBJ2-7; 14 bases fit TRBD2. The CDR3 loop spans 16 amino acids. CDR1 and CDR2 from the germline V gene are LGHDT and YNNKEL (reference sequence). J lost 6 bases, V lost 1 base, and 5 bases had no gene match. CDR3 DNA sequence: TGTGCCAGCAGCCAAGTGGGACTAGCGGGAGAAGGCGAGCAGTACTTC. The encoded protein is CASSQVGLAGEGEQYF.